Detailed here is one TCR beta chain. At cycle 4 day 1, cycle 7 day 1, and baseline, blood was sampled. The V gene's germline CDR1 is MGHDK and CDR2 SYGVNS. This CDR3 is built from 17 residues. J gave up 8 bases and V 5 bases, and 17 bases lay outside the gene matches. The data derive from a study of OX40 agonist ivuxolimab in advanced cancers. On the study more broadly: Cancers in dose escalation were hepatocellular, melanoma, renal cell and head and neck. A partial response was reached by three patients: one with hepatocellular carcinoma and two with cutaneous melanoma.

Data came from immunoSEQ multiplex PCR; TCRdb stores just in-frame clones and leaves some out. Among over 15,000 clones listed, roughly 81% were seen once. The TCR sequence derives from an adult with an advanced solid tumor such as melanoma, head and neck, liver or kidney cancer. The sample here was CD4+ or CD8+ T cells sorted from blood, taken in a trial of the OX40 agonist ivuxolimab. The chain joins TRBV25-1 to TRBJ1-4, with 7 bases identical to TRBD1. The CDR3 protein is CASSPKTGSVGPEKLFF. The CDR3 nucleotides are TGTGCCAGCAGTCCCAAGACAGGGTCTGTGGGTCCAGAAAAACTGTTTTTT.